These 16 T cell receptor beta chains share one sample of origin, sequenced in a study of Graves' ophthalmopathy and Graves' hyperthyroidism. RNA transcripts provided the template for amplifying TCR beta CDR3 regions. HTBI-primed first-round RT-PCR preceded second-round multiplex PCR. MiXCR was run by TCRdb on the multiplex PCR reads, yielding one entry per CDR3 protein. Of hundreds of thousands of distinct CDR3 sequences detected, roughly 50% appear once; the ten largest clones hold about 45%. The sequencing sample was made of peripheral blood. These receptors originate from an adult man with Graves' ophthalmopathy.

This clonotype occurred a few times. The V call is TRBV7-9, the J call TRBJ2-6; TRBD2 is a possible D gene (5 bases). CDR1 SEHNR and CDR2 FQNEAQ come from the germline V gene (reference sequence). The CDR3 sequence is 16 residues long. V was pared by 2 bases and J by 0 bases, with 8 bases between. The CDR3 DNA sequence: TGTGCCAGCAGCTTATTGGGGAGCTCTGGGGCCAACGTCCTGACTTTC. Protein sequence: CASSLLGSSGANVLTF.

The count of this clonotype is one. The chain couples TRBV6-5 to TRBJ1-1; a possible D gene is TRBD1 (6 bases). V was shortened by 6 bases and J by 9 bases, with 14 bases between the two germline ends. This CDR3 comprises 12 residues. Looked up from germline, CDR1 is MNHEY and CDR2 is SVGAGI. CDR3 sequence (DNA): TGTGCCAGCAGCACTGCTGGGGGGCAAGCTTTCTTT. This codes for CASSTAGGQAFF.

This clonotype has more than one count but fewer than ten. The chain couples TRBV19 to TRBJ1-2; 9 bases agree with TRBD1. The length of the CDR3 is 15 residues. Losses at the gene ends were 3 bases for V and 6 bases for J; bases not matched to a gene: 8. Germline loops: CDR1 LNHDA, CDR2 SQIVND (reference sequence). The CDR3 loop is CASSILGQGKDGYTF. CDR3 DNA: TGTGCCAGTAGTATTTTAGGACAGGGGAAAGATGGCTACACCTTC.

This clonotype was picked up one time. This chain joins TRBV28 and TRBJ1-1; D not resolved. CDR1 MDHEN and CDR2 SYDVKM come from the germline V gene. The CDR3 has 14 residues. Trimming took off 7 bases at V and 4 bases at J, with 16 bases between the two ends. CDR3 sequence reads: CASTSLAGFTEAFF. In DNA form, the CDR3 reads TGTGCCAGCACCTCATTGGCGGGATTCACTGAAGCTTTCTTT. Complete variable domain (other parts from reference TRBV28 and TRBJ1-1): DVKVTQSSRYLVKRTGEKVFLECVQDMDHENMFWYRQDPGLGLRLIYFSYDVKMKEKGDIPEGYSVSREKKERFSLILESASTNQTSMYLCASTSLAGFTEAFFGQGTRLTVV.

In its sample, this clonotype was seen a few times. This could be a read error, since a much larger clone is one nucleotide away. The V and J genes are TRBV29-1 and TRBJ2-7; the match to TRBD1 covers 8 bases. V shed 4 bases, J shed 7 bases, and the junction held 9 bases outside the gene matches. Germline CDR1 is SQVTM and CDR2 is ANQGSEA. This CDR3 is 13 amino acids long. The CDR3 bases are TGCAGCGTTGCCGTGGACAGGGCCGGAGAGCAGTACTTC. It specifies CSVAVDRAGEQYF.

The rearrangement links TRBV10-3 to TRBJ1-5; D gene uncertain. The CDR3 is 16 residues long. The germline V and J ends were trimmed by 10 bases and 0 bases, with 19 bases remaining between them. Germline values: CDR1 ENHRY, CDR2 SYGVKD. CDR3 region: CASTGLESYSNQPQHF. The DNA for the CDR3 is TGTGCCAGCACGGGATTGGAGTCTTATAGCAATCAGCCCCAGCATTTT.

V usage is TRBV29-1 and J usage is TRBJ2-7, with TRBD2 matching over 7 bases. Germline CDR1 is SQVTM and CDR2 is ANQGSEA. The V and J ends lost 6 bases and 5 bases, in that order; junction bases with no gene match: 16. There are 15 residues in the CDR3. The CDR3 nucleotides are TGCAGCGTGCGGCTCTCCGCGGGGAGGGACCACGAGCAGTACTTC. Translation gives CSVRLSAGRDHEQYF.

The sample holds a few counts of this clonotype. The chain is built from TRBV20-1 and TRBJ2-7; 10 bases line up with TRBD1. V dropped 6 bases and J dropped 4; count of bases not matched to a gene: 12. The CDR3 is 15 residues long. CDR1 is DFQATT and CDR2 is SNEGSKA in the germline V gene (reference sequence). CDR3 in DNA: TGCAGTGCATTTCCTAGGGACAGGGGACGGTACGAGCAGTACTTC. It encodes CSAFPRDRGRYEQYF.

This clonotype was counted only a few times. The chain combines TRBV19 with TRBJ1-2, with a weak D call TRBD1 (6 bases). Trimming left V 1 base short and J 8 bases short, with 11 bases between. In germline, CDR1 is LNHDA, CDR2 SQIVND (reference sequence). The CDR3 is 13 amino acids. CDR3 DNA: TGTGCCAGTAGTATAGTTTCAGGGGAGGGCTACACCTTC. This codes for CASSIVSGEGYTF. Complete variable domain (other parts from reference TRBV19 and TRBJ1-2): DGGITQSPKYLFRKEGQNVTLSCEQNLNHDAMYWYRQDPGQGLRLIYYSQIVNDFQKGDIAEGYSVSREKKESFPLTVTSAQKNPTAFYLCASSIVSGEGYTFGSGTRLTVV.

This clonotype was picked up a small number of times. The V and J genes are TRBV28 and TRBJ1-1; D may be TRBD1 (5 bases). CDR3 length: 15 amino acids. V dropped 3 bases and J dropped 5 bases, with 16 bases sitting between them. CDR1 is MDHEN and CDR2 is SYDVKM in the germline V gene. The CDR3 nucleotides read TGTGCCAGCAGTTTTTTTGGGGCGGACGGGACTGAAGCTTTCTTT. It is translated as CASSFFGADGTEAFF. Full variable domain (missing parts from reference TRBV28 and TRBJ1-1): DVKVTQSSRYLVKRTGEKVFLECVQDMDHENMFWYRQDPGLGLRLIYFSYDVKMKEKGDIPEGYSVSREKKERFSLILESASTNQTSMYLCASSFFGADGTEAFFGQGTRLTVV.

CDR3 coding DNA: TGTGCCAGCAGCCAGACTCCAGATGAGCAGTACTTC. Protein product: CASSQTPDEQYF. The chain combines TRBV5-6 with TRBJ2-7; D is undetermined. Trimming shortened V by 4 bases and J by 7 bases, and 12 bases separated the two germline ends. The germline gives CDR1 SGHDT, CDR2 YYEEEE. CDR3 length: 12 residues.

This clonotype appeared many times. CDR3 nucleotides: TGCAGCGTGAACCTAAGACTTTATGGCTACACCTTC. Its protein is CSVNLRLYGYTF. The chain carries TRBV29-1 and TRBJ1-2; D uncertain. Germline-derived CDR1 and CDR2 are SQVTM and ANQGSEA. Trimming took 6 bases from V and 5 from J, leaving 13 bases between them. The CDR3 contains 12 residues. The variable domain in full, completed from reference TRBV29-1 and TRBJ1-2, reads SAVISQKPSRDICQRGTSLTIQCQVDSQVTMMFWYRQQPGQSLTLIATANQGSEATYESGFVIDKFPISRPNLTFSTLTVSNMSPEDSSIYLCSVNLRLYGYTFGSGTRLTVV.

The V call is TRBV11-3, the J call TRBJ1-6; weak D call: TRBD1 (6 bases). CDR3 length equals 14 residues. Germline CDR1 SGHNT, CDR2 YENEEA. V lost 5 bases to trimming and J lost 4 bases, with 9 bases between them. This chain's CDR3 is CASSRTGYNSPLHF. In DNA form, the CDR3 reads TGTGCCAGCAGCAGAACAGGGTATAATTCACCCCTCCACTTT.

Notes on this clonotype: A much more abundant neighbour one base away suggests this may be a read error. The chain uses TRBV7-2 and TRBJ1-6; D is unresolved. From germline, CDR1 is SGHTA and CDR2 FQGNSA. This CDR3 comprises 15 residues. V was clipped by 5 bases and J by 11 bases, with 19 bases between them. The CDR3 spells CASSVEGRVGPPLHF. The CDR3 DNA reads TGTGCCAGCAGCGTAGAGGGAAGGGTCGGTCCACCCCTCCACTTT. The variable domain in full, with the rest retrieved from reference TRBV7-2 and TRBJ1-6, is GAGVSQSPSNKVTEKGKDVELRCDPISGHTALYWYRQSLGQGLEFLIYFQGNSAPDKSGLPSDRFSAERTGGSVSTLTIQRTQQEDSAVYLCASSVEGRVGPPLHFGNGTRLTVT.

This chain connects TRBV6-5 to TRBJ1-1, with 12 bases fitting TRBD1. Trimming removed 2 bases from V and 7 bases from J; junction bases left unmatched: 5. The CDR3 has 15 amino acids. Per germline, CDR1 MNHEY and CDR2 SVGAGI. This CDR3 reads CASSYRGTGGSEAFF. The DNA for the CDR3 is TGTGCCAGCAGTTACCGCGGGACAGGGGGCAGTGAAGCTTTCTTT.

In the case of this clonotype: A clone one base away is much larger, so this may be a read error. The chain couples TRBV12-3 or TRBV12-4 to TRBJ1-5; D call uncertain. CDR3 length: 14 amino acids. CDR3 amino acids: CAGSLTVRDQPQHF. The CDR3 bases are TGTGCCGGCAGTTTAACGGTCCGGGATCAGCCCCAGCATTTT.